What follows are 10 T cell receptor beta chains derived from one specimen sequenced in a study of cytomegalovirus exposure and HLA in healthy donors (dated by TCRdb to about 2017). Library method: the immunoSEQ multiplex PCR assay. What TCRdb holds here is the immuneACCESS table cut down to in-frame rearrangements. Part of the clones is not present; checked against another copy, under half of the missing clones reflect an unresolved V gene, and the others are unexplained. This sample has some 150,000 clones in its table, and about nine tenths of those were observed once. Around 0.7% of the sample comes from the top ten. Sequencing was carried out using PBMCs. The source is a man younger than 30 in good health and CMV-seronegative.

The CDR3 loop reads CATDTSGSKDTQYF. As DNA, the CDR3 is TGTGCCACTGACACTAGCGGGAGCAAGGATACGCAGTATTTT. The chain is built from TRBV19 and TRBJ2-3; 11 bases line up with TRBD2. V lost 10 bases, J lost 6 bases, and 9 bases stayed unmatched. Germline CDR1 LNHDA, CDR2 SQIVND (reference sequence). The CDR3 totals 14 residues.

The V gene is TRBV4-3, the J gene TRBJ2-5; 9 positions agree with TRBD2. V gave up 0 bases and J gave up 5 bases; unmatched junction bases: 7. Germline V gene sequence: CDR1 LGHNA, CDR2 YSLEER. This CDR3 has 16 amino acids. The chain's CDR3 is CASSQEAGGRRETQYF. CDR3 nucleotides: TGCGCCAGCAGCCAAGAAGCGGGAGGCCGGAGGGAGACCCAGTACTTC.

The chain employs TRBV7-8 and TRBJ2-7, with 7 bases aligning to TRBD2. Germline trimming cut 3 bases from V and 0 bases from J; bases unmatched to any gene: 5. The germline CDR1 and CDR2 sequences are SGHVS and FQNEAQ. The CDR3 is 15 residues long. CDR3: CASSFDGLGSYEQYV. DNA of the CDR3: TGTGCCAGCAGCTTTGACGGACTAGGCTCCTACGAGCAGTACGTC.

The V and J genes are TRBV5-6 and TRBJ2-7, with 7 bases aligning to TRBD1. The V and J ends lost 5 bases and 0 bases, in that order; junction bases with no gene match: 8. The germline V gene has CDR1 SGHDT and CDR2 YYEEEE. The CDR3 contains 15 residues. This CDR3 is CASRPMDRSSYEQYV. CDR3 sequence (DNA): TGTGCCAGCAGACCTATGGACAGGAGCTCCTACGAGCAGTACGTC.

This chain connects TRBV10-3 to TRBJ2-3; a possible D gene is TRBD2 (5 bases). V shed 9 bases and J shed 0 bases, with 10 bases lying between them. There are 13 residues in the CDR3. Looked up from germline, CDR1 is ENHRY and CDR2 is SYGVKD. CDR3 sequence: CAIRAGSTDTQYF. For the CDR3, the DNA is TGTGCCATACGTGCGGGCAGCACAGATACGCAGTATTTT.

This chain connects TRBV4-1 to TRBJ2-1, with 8 bases aligning to TRBD1. Germline V gives CDR1 MGHRA, CDR2 YSYEKL. V was clipped by 5 bases and J by 2 bases; unmatched bases: 8. The CDR3 runs to 16 residues. CDR3 DNA: TGCGCCAGCAGCGAACGGACAGGGAGGACCTACAATGAGCAGTTCTTC. Translating gives CASSERTGRTYNEQFF.

The chain employs TRBV6-5 and TRBJ1-2, with a weak D call TRBD1 (5 bases). Germline assignment: CDR1 MNHEY and CDR2 SVGAGI. The CDR3 loop spans 14 amino acids. The V end lost 7 bases, the J end lost 4 bases, and 16 bases lay between the germline ends. CDR3 nucleotides: TGTGCCAGCATGAGCGGGGCCAATTTCTATGGCTACACCTTC. It is translated as CASMSGANFYGYTF.

The V call is TRBV5-8, the J call TRBJ2-5, with D tentatively TRBD2 (5 bases). The ends were cut back, 1 base at V and 4 bases at J, with 11 bases in the middle. The CDR3 loop spans 14 amino acids. Germline V lookup: CDR1 SGHTS, CDR2 YDEGEE. The CDR3 here is CASSLSRGGETQYF. The CDR3 DNA reads TGTGCCAGCAGCTTGTCTAGAGGAGGAGAGACCCAGTACTTC.

This clone was seen once. The rearrangement uses TRBV7-9 and TRBJ2-7; perhaps TRBD1 as D (7 bases). Trimming took off 5 bases at V and 2 bases at J, with 19 bases between the two ends. Germline loops: CDR1 SEHNR, CDR2 FQNEAQ (reference sequence). This CDR3 has 16 amino acids. The CDR3 DNA reads as TGTGCCAGCAGCGGGAGGACAGGTTGGGGGACCTACGAGCAGTACGTC. This codes for CASSGRTGWGTYEQYV.

The rearrangement uses TRBV5-1 and TRBJ2-7, with D possibly TRBD2 on 6 matching bases. The V and J ends lost 4 bases and 0 bases respectively, with 14 bases between them. Germline loops: CDR1 SGHRS, CDR2 YFSETQ. The CDR3 extends over 15 amino acids. CDR3: CASSPQRGGSYEQYF. The DNA for the CDR3 is TGCGCCAGCAGCCCCCAGAGGGGAGGCTCCTACGAGCAGTACTTC.